The 28 T cell receptor beta chains in this list originate from one sample, sequenced in a study of immune evolution from preneoplasia to lung adenocarcinoma. The data were produced by immunoSEQ multiplex PCR, yet TCRdb's version contains in-frame clones alone and is incomplete. This sample carries roughly 21,000 clones, over 70% of them seen once, and the ten largest clones take roughly 5.9%. Input material: FFPE invasive lung adenocarcinoma tissue. The receptors shown here come from a person between 60 and 69 years old with lung adenocarcinoma.

This clone was recorded only once. The chain is built from TRBV7-2 and TRBJ2-1; D not certain. Germline lookup yields CDR1 SGHTA and CDR2 FQGNSA. With 3 bases removed from V and 2 bases from J, the gap between germline ends came to 5 bases. The length of the CDR3 is 13 residues. The CDR3 here is CASSLTAYNEQFF. The CDR3 DNA reads as TGTGCCAGCAGCTTGACTGCCTACAATGAGCAGTTCTTC.

As to this clone: The junction differs from germline at one of its ends, possibly a read error. This chain links TRBV9 with TRBJ2-1; 10 bases align to TRBD2. Germline V gene lookup returns CDR1 SGDLS and CDR2 YYNGEE. The CDR3 has 19 amino acids. The CDR3 DNA sequence: TGTACCAGCAGCCGGTCCCAAGCGGGAGGGCGTATATCCTACAATGAGCAGTTCTTC. It is translated as CTSSRSQAGGRISYNEQFF.

This chain joins TRBV10-3 and TRBJ2-5; 7 nucleotides line up with TRBD1. Trimming cost V 10 bases and J 5 bases; bases outside gene matches: 4. The CDR3 is 11 amino acids. Per germline, CDR1 ENHRY and CDR2 SYGVKD. CDR3 DNA sequence: TGTGCCACCAGGGACAGTGAGACCCAGTACTTC. This gives the protein CATRDSETQYF.

The chain recombines TRBV28 with TRBJ2-7; TRBD1 might be the D (6 bases). Germline CDR1 is MDHEN and CDR2 is SYDVKM. The V end was cut by 6 bases, the J end by 2 bases, with 11 bases between. The CDR3 has 13 amino acids. CDR3 DNA: TGTGCCAGCAGAGGACAGACGACCTACGAGCAGTACTTC. Encoded protein: CASRGQTTYEQYF.

V is TRBV5-8 and J is TRBJ2-7; the D call may be TRBD1 or TRBD2 (5 bases each). Germline V gene sequence: CDR1 SGHTS, CDR2 YDEGEE. This CDR3 spans 14 amino acids. The V gene lost 2 bases and the J gene lost 0 bases, with 9 bases spanning the gap. In nucleotides, the CDR3 is TGTGCCAGCAGCTTCCGGGACCTCTCCTACGAGCAGTACTTC. It specifies CASSFRDLSYEQYF.

This clone has a handful of counts. V usage is TRBV7-2 and J usage is TRBJ2-7, with 11 positions matching TRBD2. The germline V gene encodes CDR1 SGHTA and CDR2 FQGNSA. The CDR3 spans 19 residues. After removal of 4 bases from V and 3 bases from J, the junction contained 17 bases not matched to a gene. As DNA, the CDR3 is TGTGCCAGCAGCTCCCGCCGGGGTAGCGGGAGGGCCTCTGTCTACGAGCAGTACTTC. Its translation is CASSSRRGSGRASVYEQYF.

This chain joins TRBV7-2 and TRBJ2-3; 8 bases fit TRBD2. The CDR3 is 16 residues long. The germline CDR1 and CDR2 sequences are SGHTA and FQGNSA. V gave up 5 bases and J gave up 6 bases; unmatched junction bases: 13. CDR3 sequence reads: CASSLQGPGLGDTQYF. The CDR3 bases are TGTGCCAGCAGCCTCCAGGGTCCGGGACTAGGGGATACGCAGTATTTT.

The rearrangement links TRBV7-2 to TRBJ1-3; D is perhaps TRBD1 (6 bases). CDR3 length: 14 residues. V was pared by 5 bases and J by 4 bases, with 12 bases between. In germline, CDR1 is SGHTA, CDR2 FQGNSA. CDR3 nucleotides: TGTGCCAGCAGCCTTGGACAGCCCGGAAACACCATATATTTT. Residues: CASSLGQPGNTIYF.

The chain uses TRBV5-1 and TRBJ2-1, with D perhaps matching TRBD1 (5 bases). V was shortened by 3 bases and J by 6 bases, with 13 bases between the two germline ends. Germline V CDR1 and CDR2: SGHRS, YFSETQ. The CDR3 spans 14 residues. The CDR3 sequence is CASSSKTASNEQFF. CDR3 bases: TGCGCCAGCAGCTCCAAGACAGCGAGCAATGAGCAGTTCTTC.

This chain uses TRBV6-5 with TRBJ2-3; the match to TRBD2 covers 7 bases. This CDR3 comprises 15 residues. Germline CDR1 is MNHEY and CDR2 is SVGAGI. The trim removed 2 bases at V and 6 bases at J, leaving 8 bases unmatched. CDR3: CASSYDTGTTDTQYF. The CDR3 region has the DNA TGTGCCAGCAGTTACGACACTGGGACTACGGATACGCAGTATTTT.

This chain joins TRBV27 and TRBJ2-5; D gene ambiguous. CDR3 size: 16 residues. Germline loops: CDR1 MNHEY, CDR2 SMNVEV (reference sequence). Deletions cut 5 bases from V and 1 base from J, with 17 bases between. CDR3 DNA: TGTGCCAGCAGTAGCTATCGGACGGCCACCCAAGAGACCCAGTACTTC. Protein: CASSSYRTATQETQYF.

J is TRBJ1-2 and V is TRBV18; 7 bases match TRBD1. V shed 3 bases, J shed 3 bases, and the junction held 7 bases outside the gene matches. The V gene's germline CDR1 is KGHSH and CDR2 LQKENI. The CDR3 is made up of 15 amino acids. This CDR3 reads CASSPRGTDHYGYTF. As DNA, the CDR3 is TGTGCCAGCTCACCCCGAGGGACAGATCACTATGGCTACACCTTC. The full variable domain, rest sourced from reference TRBV18 and TRBJ1-2, is NAGVMQNPRHLVRRRGQEARLRCSPMKGHSHVYWYRQLPEEGLKFMVYLQKENIIDESGMPKERFSAEFPKEGPSILRIQQVVRGDSAAYFCASSPRGTDHYGYTFGSGTRLTVV.

The chain links TRBV27 to TRBJ2-3; 11 bases agree with TRBD2. From germline, CDR1 is MNHEY and CDR2 SMNVEV (reference sequence). There are 15 residues in the CDR3. With V trimmed by 4 bases and J by 2 bases, 2 bases remained unmatched. The CDR3 protein is CASSWTSGPTDTQYF. The CDR3 nucleotides are TGTGCCAGCAGTTGGACTAGCGGGCCCACAGATACGCAGTATTTT.

The chain combines TRBV6-5 with TRBJ2-7, with D perhaps TRBD2 (6 bases). The CDR3 is 14 residues long. The germline V gene encodes CDR1 MNHEY and CDR2 SVGAGI. Trimming took 2 bases from V and 4 from J, leaving 12 bases between them. CDR3 region: CASSYRGSGYEQYF. CDR3 in DNA: TGTGCCAGCAGTTACCGGGGTAGCGGTTACGAGCAGTACTTC.

The chain is built from TRBV7-2 and TRBJ2-7; D might be TRBD2 (5 bases). V was pared by 8 bases and J by 4 bases, with 15 bases between. The CDR3 loop spans 13 amino acids. Germline CDR1 reads SGHTA; CDR2 reads FQGNSA. The CDR3 DNA follows: TGTGCCAGCGGGGAGAGGCCGGGGTACGAGCAGTACTTC. Translation gives CASGERPGYEQYF.

The rearrangement joins TRBV11-2 to TRBJ1-2; no clear D gene. The germline V gene encodes CDR1 SGHAT and CDR2 FQNNGV. V lost 5 bases, J lost 7 bases, and 14 bases lay in between. The CDR3 extends over 13 amino acids. The CDR3 reads CASSLWEGPGYTF. The CDR3, as DNA: TGTGCCAGCAGCCTGTGGGAAGGGCCTGGCTACACCTTC.

The J gene is TRBJ1-5, the V gene TRBV2; TRBD1 might be the D (5 bases). Germline CDR1 SNHLY, CDR2 FYNNEI. The CDR3 sequence is 13 residues long. The germline V and J ends were trimmed by 3 bases and 10 bases, with 13 bases remaining between them. This CDR3 reads CASSDGASLPQHF. The CDR3 region has the DNA TGTGCCAGCAGTGACGGGGCGTCTCTTCCCCAGCATTTT.

This clone was picked up one time. An end of the junction differs from the germline gene, which may be a read error. This chain uses TRBV2 with TRBJ2-4; TRBD1 matches at 8 bases. The CDR3 contains 22 residues. Germline V gene sequence: CDR1 SNHLY, CDR2 FYNNEI. The CDR3 DNA is TGTGCCAGCAGAGAAGGTTTGGAACGGACAGGGCAAAAAGGGGTGGCCAAAAACATTCAGTACTTC. Translation gives CASREGLERTGQKGVAKNIQYF. Supplemented by reference TRBV2 and TRBJ2-4, the full variable domain reads EPEVTQTPSHQVTQMGQEVILRCVPISNHLYFYWYRQILGQKVEFLVSFYNNEISEKSEIFDDQFSVERPDGSNFTLKIRSTKLEDSAMYFCASREGLERTGQKGVAKNIQYFGAGTRLSVL.

The V and J genes are TRBV11-3 and TRBJ2-3; D could derive from TRBD1 or TRBD2 (5 bases each). The V gene's germline CDR1 is SGHNT and CDR2 YENEEA. The CDR3 is made up of 15 amino acids. V lost 0 bases to trimming and J lost 8 bases, with 15 bases between them. CDR3 sequence: CASSLDLGEVATQYF. CDR3 nucleotide sequence: TGTGCCAGCAGCTTAGATCTGGGGGAAGTGGCTACGCAGTATTTT.

The rearrangement uses TRBV28 and TRBJ1-3; D remains ambiguous. Trimming left V 1 base short and J 4 bases short, with 8 bases between. CDR1 and CDR2 (germline): MDHEN, SYDVKM. The CDR3 contains 14 residues. The CDR3 sequence: CASSLSPFGNTIYF. In DNA form, the CDR3 reads TGTGCCAGCAGTTTATCCCCTTTCGGAAACACCATATATTTT.

The V call is TRBV28, the J call TRBJ1-5, with a possible D match to TRBD1 (5 bases). Per germline, CDR1 MDHEN and CDR2 SYDVKM. CDR3 length equals 15 residues. V was pared by 7 bases and J by 2 bases, with 15 bases between. Here the CDR3 reads CASTQLQGGNQPQHF. The CDR3 DNA reads TGTGCCAGCACCCAACTGCAAGGGGGCAATCAGCCCCAGCATTTT.

In nucleotides, the CDR3 is TGTGCCAGCACCCGGGGGCGGGAGGGCCGGGGAGAGACCCAGTACTTC. This encodes CASTRGREGRGETQYF. V and J are TRBV11-3 and TRBJ2-5; 9 bases are shared with TRBD2. This CDR3 spans 16 amino acids. V shed 7 bases and J 4 bases; nucleotides not matched to a gene: 13. Germline V gene sequence: CDR1 SGHNT, CDR2 YENEEA.

The chain carries TRBV28 and TRBJ1-5, with 9 bases lining up with TRBD1. The CDR3 extends over 15 amino acids. The germline V gene has CDR1 MDHEN and CDR2 SYDVKM. The trim removed 5 bases at V and 5 bases at J, leaving 7 bases unmatched. The CDR3 coding sequence is TGTGCCAGCAGTCGGGGGGACAGGGCGTATCAGCCCCAGCATTTT. It encodes CASSRGDRAYQPQHF.

This clone was observed a handful of times. The J gene is TRBJ1-1, the V gene TRBV5-1; 8 bases are a match to TRBD1. J lost 2 bases, V lost 3 bases, and 9 bases had no gene match. The CDR3 loop spans 16 amino acids. Germline CDR1 SGHRS, CDR2 YFSETQ. For the CDR3, the DNA is TGCGCCAGCAGCTCCGCGCCCCAGGGGGCAAACACTGAAGCTTTCTTT. Residues: CASSSAPQGANTEAFF.

A few counts support this clone. The same CDR3 can be traced to other DNA sequences in this sample. This chain connects TRBV27 to TRBJ2-7, with D possibly being TRBD2 (5 bases). The length of the CDR3 is 12 residues. Trimming cost V 6 bases and J 5 bases, with 11 bases left between them. The V gene's germline CDR1 is MNHEY and CDR2 SMNVEV (reference sequence). The CDR3 region has the DNA TGTGCCAGCAGACAAGGAGGTGACGAGCAGTACTTC. This codes for CASRQGGDEQYF.

V gene TRBV11-3 combines with J gene TRBJ2-3; TRBD1 agrees at 11 bases. Per the germline V gene, CDR1 is SGHNT and CDR2 is YENEEA. The CDR3 is 17 amino acids. Trimming cost V 4 bases and J 5 bases; bases outside gene matches: 11. DNA of the CDR3: TGTGCCAGCAGCTCACCCCGGGACAGGGGGAAGGAAGATACGCAGTATTTT. It specifies CASSSPRDRGKEDTQYF.

The rearrangement uses TRBV6-6 and TRBJ2-7; 7 bases align to TRBD1. This CDR3 is built from 16 residues. V lost 0 bases, J lost 3 bases, and 8 bases stayed unmatched. Germline assignment: CDR1 MNHNY and CDR2 SVGAGI (reference sequence). The CDR3 bases are TGTGCCAGCAGTTACTCGGACAGGTCGGACGGCTACGAGCAGTACTTC. As protein: CASSYSDRSDGYEQYF.

This chain joins TRBV19 and TRBJ1-5; TRBD1 matches at 10 bases. CDR3 length: 17 residues. Losses at the gene ends were 3 bases for V and 2 bases for J; bases not matched to a gene: 7. Germline V lookup: CDR1 LNHDA, CDR2 SQIVND (reference sequence). The CDR3 nucleotides read TGTGCCAGTAGTATCGGGGACAGGGGAGTTGGCAATCAGCCCCAGCATTTT. Protein sequence: CASSIGDRGVGNQPQHF.